This TCR beta chain was recorded in a study of cytomegalovirus exposure and HLA in healthy donors. Study-level background: Early released data had tens of millions of unique TCRs, all coming from HLA-typed donors.

Donors consisted of healthy bone marrow donors. Overall study results and limits: Researchers reported in a later analysis that a missense DCLRE1C variant was tied to TCR beta V- and J-gene trimming.

60 Vbeta and 13 Jbeta primers were used in PCR. Method: immunoSEQ multiplex PCR; TCRdb's copy keeps in-frame clones and lacks some. This sample yields about 120,000 clones, of which around four fifths are seen a single time; approximately 3.5% belongs to the top ten. A note on this clone: Its antigen is undetermined.

This clonotype originated in a woman aged 40 to 55 in good health and CMV-seropositive. Material for sequencing was PBMCs.

The CDR3 nucleotides are TGTGCCAGCAGCTTAGTTGGAGGGCCCGATGATGAGCAGTTCTTC. Amino acids: CASSLVGGPDDEQFF. This rearrangement joins TRBV7-9 to TRBJ2-1; a weak D match, TRBD2 (6 bases). Germline-derived CDR1 and CDR2 are SEHNR and FQNEAQ (reference sequence). Trimming left V 1 base short and J 8 bases short, with 15 bases between. The CDR3 is made up of 15 amino acids.